This TCR beta chain was recorded in a study of human T cells and chemical hapten exposure. Study-wide context: After 6 days, upper back 0.01% DPC patch tests were scored. Study results and caveats: As patch test score rose, PT1 expanded TCR counts tended to rise as well. The donor cohort had alopecia, so its immune response may not match that of healthy people.

Documented time point: pre-sensitization, week 0. Treatment given: therapeutic diphenylcyclopropenone sensitization with weekly scalp DPC. Someone pulled total RNA out of unfractionated whole blood. In regard to this clonotype: Its antigen remains unidentified.

TCRdb itself ran the RACE reads through MiXCR, one entry per CDR3 protein. The sample carries 180,000 or so distinct CDR3 sequences, 25% to 35% recorded once. This material consisted of whole blood, taken in connection with sensitization to the hapten diphenylcyclopropenone (DPC). The receptor was derived from a woman in her twenties or thirties with alopecia areata. Some clones in this sample may be carry-over from other donors' samples.

CDR3 DNA sequence: TGTGCCAGCAGTCCCCCGGGGACAGACGCTACGCAGTATTTT. Its translation: CASSPPGTDATQYF. The chain uses TRBV28 and TRBJ2-3; 7 bases align to TRBD1. Trimming cost V 5 bases and J 8 bases; bases outside gene matches: 10. Looked up from germline, CDR1 is MDHEN and CDR2 is SYDVKM. The CDR3 sequence is 14 residues long. Using reference TRBV28 and TRBJ2-3 for the parts outside the CDR3, the full variable domain is DVKVTQSSRYLVKRTGEKVFLECVQDMDHENMFWYRQDPGLGLRLIYFSYDVKMKEKGDIPEGYSVSREKKERFSLILESASTNQTSMYLCASSPPGTDATQYFGPGTRLTVL.